This TCR beta chain was recorded in a study of T cells in Graves' hyperthyroidism and ophthalmopathy. About the research overall: Before any treatment, at initial diagnosis, peripheral blood was collected.

Trimming cost V 2 bases and J 3 bases, with 8 bases left between them. Germline CDR1 and CDR2: SGHRS and YFSETQ. The CDR3 runs to 13 residues. Only a few counts were recorded for this clonotype. TCR beta CDR3 region amplification was performed from RNA transcripts. Carried out on the TCR CDR3, a first-round RT-PCR used the HTBI primer set. One entry per CDR3 protein results from TCRdb running MiXCR on the multiplex PCR reads. The data hold 700,000 or so distinct CDR3 sequences, with around 17% observed a single time. Source material: blood. This chain links TRBV5-1 with TRBJ2-5; D is uncertain. The receptor was isolated from a man aged 18-30 years with Graves' hyperthyroidism. The CDR3 spells CASSFRTEETQYF. CDR3 in DNA: TGCGCCAGCAGCTTTAGAACAGAAGAGACCCAGTACTTC.